This T cell receptor (beta chain) was identified in a study of tumor and adjacent non-tumor tissue in lung cancer. TCRbeta libraries were built with three rounds of nested PCR, modified from ARM-PCR. TCRdb redid the calling of the multiplex PCR reads with MiXCR, one entry per CDR3 protein. The sample contains about 93,000 distinct CDR3 sequences, 67% of which appear only once. On this clonotype itself: One end of the junction varies from germline; a read error may be responsible.

This CDR3 spans 14 amino acids. Germline V gene sequence: CDR1 MNHNY, CDR2 SVGAGI (reference sequence). This sample's RNA came from whole unsorted tissue. Between August and November 2014, newly diagnosed, chemotherapy-naive lung cancer patients underwent thoracic surgery in China. The rearrangement links TRBV6-6 to TRBJ2-7; 9 bases match TRBD2. The sample comprised lung tumor tissue. This clonotype was obtained from a man aged 60-69 years with non-small cell lung cancer. CDR3 sequence: CASSFVSGGYEQHF. As DNA, the CDR3 is TGTGCCAGCAGTTTCGTTAGCGGGGGCTACGAGCAACACTTC.